This TCR beta chain was identified in a study of cytomegalovirus exposure and HLA in healthy donors. Regarding the study as a whole: Previously analyzed data showed that most TCR beta V segments were productive at a frequency of about 87% or about 30%.

V gave up 4 bases and J gave up 9 bases, with 22 bases separating them. CDR1 and CDR2 (germline): SGHVS, FQNEAQ. This CDR3 region has 16 residues. As to this clone: Its antigen is not known.

Primers included in the PCR were 60 Vbeta and 13 Jbeta primers. Only in-frame clones appear in the TCRdb table, and some are missing; sequencing was by immunoSEQ multiplex PCR. The sample contains around 250,000 clones, around nine tenths of which appear only once. Sample: PBMCs. The sequence was collected from a girl aged 2-10 years in good health and CMV-seronegative. The rearrangement links TRBV7-8 to TRBJ1-5; TRBD1 might be the D (5 bases). Here the CDR3 reads CASSSLPPTAYSPQHF. The CDR3 DNA sequence: TGTGCCAGCAGCTCCTTACCCCCGACAGCTTATTCGCCCCAGCATTTT.